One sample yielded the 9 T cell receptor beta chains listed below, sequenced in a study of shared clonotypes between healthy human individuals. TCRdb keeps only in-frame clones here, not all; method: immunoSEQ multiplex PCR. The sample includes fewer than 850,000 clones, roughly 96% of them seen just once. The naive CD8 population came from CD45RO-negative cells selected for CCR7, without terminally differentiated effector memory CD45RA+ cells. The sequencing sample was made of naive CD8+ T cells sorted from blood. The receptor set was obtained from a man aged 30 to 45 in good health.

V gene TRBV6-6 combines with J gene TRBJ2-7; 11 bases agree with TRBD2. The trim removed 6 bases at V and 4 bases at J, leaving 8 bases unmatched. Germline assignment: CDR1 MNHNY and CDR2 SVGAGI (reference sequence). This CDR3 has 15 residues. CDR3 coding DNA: TGTGCCAGCAGCAAAACTAGCGGGAGTCAGTACGAGCAGTACTTC. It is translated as CASSKTSGSQYEQYF.

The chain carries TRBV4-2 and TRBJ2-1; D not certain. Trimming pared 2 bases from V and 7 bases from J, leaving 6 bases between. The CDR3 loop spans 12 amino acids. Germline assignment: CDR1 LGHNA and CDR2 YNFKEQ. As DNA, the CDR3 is TGTGCCAGCAGCCAACTCAAGAATGAGCAGTTCTTC. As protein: CASSQLKNEQFF.

In DNA form, the CDR3 reads TGTGCCAGCAGTGAGATCGGTATGTCGTCCTCAGGCAAGCATTACAATGAGCAGTTCTTC. The encoded protein is CASSEIGMSSSGKHYNEQFF. V and J are TRBV2 and TRBJ2-1; no reliable D call. CDR1 is SNHLY and CDR2 is FYNNEI in the germline V gene. V was shortened by 3 bases and J by 4 bases, with 28 bases between the two germline ends. The CDR3 extends over 20 amino acids.

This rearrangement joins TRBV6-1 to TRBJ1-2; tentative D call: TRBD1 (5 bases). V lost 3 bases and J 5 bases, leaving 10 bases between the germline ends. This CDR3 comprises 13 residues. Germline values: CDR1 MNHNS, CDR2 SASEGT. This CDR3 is CASSEGTAYGYTF. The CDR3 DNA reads TGTGCCAGCAGTGAGGGGACGGCTTATGGCTACACCTTC.

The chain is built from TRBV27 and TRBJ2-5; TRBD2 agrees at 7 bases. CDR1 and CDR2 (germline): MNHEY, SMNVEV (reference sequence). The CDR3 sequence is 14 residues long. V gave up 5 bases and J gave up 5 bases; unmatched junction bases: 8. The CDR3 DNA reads TGTGCCAGCAGTCCCGCGGGAGTTGGGGAGACCCAGTACTTC. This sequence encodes CASSPAGVGETQYF.

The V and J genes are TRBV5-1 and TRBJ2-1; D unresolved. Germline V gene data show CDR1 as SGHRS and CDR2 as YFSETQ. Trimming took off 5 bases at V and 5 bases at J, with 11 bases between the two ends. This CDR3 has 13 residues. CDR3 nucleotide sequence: TGCGCCAGCAGTATGGCAGAAAACAATGAGCAGTTCTTC. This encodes CASSMAENNEQFF. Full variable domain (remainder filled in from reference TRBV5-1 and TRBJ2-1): KAGVTQTPRYLIKTRGQQVTLSCSPISGHRSVSWYQQTPGQGLQFLFEYFSETQRNKGNFPGRFSGRQFSNSRSEMNVSTLELGDSALYLCASSMAENNEQFFGPGTRLTVL.

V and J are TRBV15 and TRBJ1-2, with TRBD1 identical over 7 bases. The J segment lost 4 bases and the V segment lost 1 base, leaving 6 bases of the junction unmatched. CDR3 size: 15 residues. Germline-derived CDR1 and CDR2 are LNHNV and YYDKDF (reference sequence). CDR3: CATSRVRGLAYGYTF. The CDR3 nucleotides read TGTGCCACCAGCAGAGTGAGGGGGCTTGCCTATGGCTACACCTTC. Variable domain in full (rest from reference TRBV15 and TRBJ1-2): DAMVIQNPRYQVTQFGKPVTLSCSQTLNHNVMYWYQQKSSQAPKLLFHYYDKDFNNEADTPDNFQSRRPNTSFCFLDIRSPGLGDTAMYLCATSRVRGLAYGYTFGSGTRLTVV.

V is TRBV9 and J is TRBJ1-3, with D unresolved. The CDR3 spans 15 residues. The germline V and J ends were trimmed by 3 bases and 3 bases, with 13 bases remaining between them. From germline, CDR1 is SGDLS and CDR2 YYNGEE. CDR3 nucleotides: TGTGCCAGCAGCGGGATGGACGGTGGTGGAAACACCATATATTTT. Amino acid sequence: CASSGMDGGGNTIYF.

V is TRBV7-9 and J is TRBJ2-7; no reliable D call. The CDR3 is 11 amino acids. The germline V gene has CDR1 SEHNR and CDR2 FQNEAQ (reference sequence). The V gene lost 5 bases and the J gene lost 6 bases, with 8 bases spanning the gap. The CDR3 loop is CASSITREQYF. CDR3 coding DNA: TGTGCCAGCAGCATTACCCGCGAGCAGTACTTC.